The 29 T cell receptor beta chains below were found in one sample sequenced in a study of T cell changes during pregnancy in multiple sclerosis (dated 2019 in TCRdb). Library preparation employed the immunoSEQ multiplex PCR assay. Not all clones reach the TCRdb copy of this immuneACCESS table, which keeps in-frame sequences only. Checked studies attribute under half of the gap to unresolved V genes and leave the rest unexplained. The sample includes around 56,000 clones, with approximately 94% observed a single time. Clones ranked in the top ten supply roughly 2.4% of the sample. The input for sequencing was CD8+ T cells from peripheral blood mononuclear cells, taken after pregnancy. All receptors come from a female donor with multiple sclerosis, enrolled in a pregnancy study.

The chain recombines TRBV7-6 with TRBJ2-7, with a tentative D call TRBD1 (7 bases). The CDR3 extends over 14 amino acids. Germline-derived CDR1 and CDR2 are SGHVS and FNYEAQ. V lost 4 bases and J lost 7, with 17 bases in between. CDR3: CASSWAGGPDEQYF. The CDR3 bases are TGTGCCAGCAGCTGGGCAGGGGGGCCGGATGAGCAGTACTTC.

The chain carries TRBV6-5 and TRBJ2-3, with 14 positions matching TRBD2. Looked up from germline, CDR1 is MNHEY and CDR2 is SVGAGI. V lost 5 bases and J lost 4; bases outside the gene matches: 2. This CDR3 has 15 residues. CDR3 in DNA: TGTGCCAGCAGTGGACTAGCGGGAGGCCCAGATACGCAGTATTTT. It encodes CASSGLAGGPDTQYF.

The V and J genes are TRBV27 and TRBJ2-1; TRBD2 aligns across 7 bases. Germline values: CDR1 MNHEY, CDR2 SMNVEV (reference sequence). The junction had 10 bases not matched to a gene; V was cut back by 5 bases and J by 6 bases. The length of the CDR3 is 15 residues. The CDR3 coding sequence is TGTGCCAGCAGTCCCGACTTGCGGGAGATCAATGAGCAGTTCTTC. This sequence encodes CASSPDLREINEQFF.

The chain uses TRBV7-9 and TRBJ2-2, with D hard to call. The CDR3 totals 15 residues. Trimming cost V 2 bases and J 0 bases, with 7 bases left between them. The germline CDR1 and CDR2 sequences are SEHNR and FQNEAQ (reference sequence). The CDR3 reads CASSLSQANTGELFF. The CDR3 DNA sequence: TGTGCCAGCAGCTTAAGCCAGGCGAACACCGGGGAGCTGTTTTTT.

The chain has TRBV7-9 and TRBJ1-2; TRBD1 aligns across 7 bases. The CDR3 totals 13 residues. Germline CDR1 SEHNR, CDR2 FQNEAQ (reference sequence). J gave up 6 bases and V 0 bases, and 1 base lay outside the gene matches. The CDR3 here is CASSLAGTDGYTF. CDR3 nucleotides: TGTGCCAGCAGCTTAGCGGGGACAGATGGCTACACCTTC.

The chain uses TRBV27 and TRBJ1-1; D perhaps matches TRBD1 (6 bases). V gave up 7 bases and J gave up 1 base, with 10 bases separating them. The germline V gene has CDR1 MNHEY and CDR2 SMNVEV (reference sequence). There are 13 residues in the CDR3. In DNA, the CDR3 is TGTGCCAGCAAGTTAGGGGGGAACACTGAAGCTTTCTTT. This sequence encodes CASKLGGNTEAFF.

This clone was counted between two and nine times. V is TRBV6-1 and J is TRBJ2-7; 9 nucleotides align to TRBD1. The CDR3 is 19 residues long. With V trimmed by 3 bases and J by 4 bases, 19 bases remained unmatched. CDR1 is MNHNS, CDR2 SASEGT, per germline. The chain's CDR3 is CASSDAPDRGLTGRYEQYF. CDR3 nucleotides: TGTGCCAGCAGTGATGCCCCGGACAGGGGCCTCACAGGGAGATACGAGCAGTACTTC.

This chain connects TRBV7-9 to TRBJ2-1, with 16 positions matching TRBD2. The germline V gene encodes CDR1 SEHNR and CDR2 FQNEAQ (reference sequence). The CDR3 length is 18 residues. The J segment lost 5 bases and the V segment lost 5 bases, leaving 9 bases of the junction unmatched. CDR3 DNA: TGTGCCAGCAGCATGGGGACTAGCGGGGGGGCTATCGACAATGAGCAGTTCTTC. As protein: CASSMGTSGGAIDNEQFF.

The J gene is TRBJ1-2, the V gene TRBV7-2; D is undetermined. V was cut by 3 bases and J by 4 bases, with 12 bases left in between. CDR1 and CDR2 from the germline V gene are SGHTA and FQGNSA. The CDR3 runs 14 residues. DNA of the CDR3: TGTGCCAGCAGCTTCAATCCCGGGGTCTATGGCTACACCTTC. Protein: CASSFNPGVYGYTF.

The rearrangement joins TRBV13 to TRBJ2-3; TRBD1 is a possible D gene (6 bases). The germline V and J ends were trimmed by 5 bases and 3 bases, with 9 bases remaining between them. Looked up from germline, CDR1 is PRHDT and CDR2 is FYEKMQ (reference sequence). The CDR3 has 13 residues. Here the CDR3 DNA reads TGTGCCAGCAGCACCGGACAGACAGATACGCAGTATTTT. It is translated as CASSTGQTDTQYF.

CDR3 amino acids: CASSLGQGPQETQYF. In DNA, the CDR3 is TGTGCCAGCAGTTTGGGACAGGGGCCCCAAGAGACCCAGTACTTC. The genes are TRBV27 and TRBJ2-5; TRBD1 matches 10 bases. With 3 bases clipped from V and 1 base from J, the junction kept 2 bases outside the gene matches. Germline values: CDR1 MNHEY, CDR2 SMNVEV (reference sequence). This CDR3 is 15 amino acids long.

The rearrangement links TRBV19 to TRBJ1-1, with D possibly matching TRBD1 (5 bases). The CDR3 runs to 15 residues. CDR1 and CDR2 (germline): LNHDA, SQIVND (reference sequence). V lost 3 bases and J 1 base, leaving 12 bases between the germline ends. CDR3 protein: CASSIAVGGNTEAFF. CDR3 DNA sequence: TGTGCCAGTAGTATTGCGGTGGGGGGGAACACTGAAGCTTTCTTT.

This rearrangement joins TRBV6-5 to TRBJ2-1, with D hard to call. V gave up 3 bases and J gave up 10 bases, with 19 bases separating them. The CDR3 covers 15 residues. Germline V gene data show CDR1 as MNHEY and CDR2 as SVGAGI. This CDR3 reads CASSYSGSRGLEQFF. CDR3 nucleotides: TGTGCCAGCAGTTATTCCGGCTCGCGAGGTTTGGAGCAGTTCTTC.

This clone showed up just once. The chain combines TRBV14 with TRBJ2-7; TRBD2 matches 13 bases. CDR1 SGHDN and CDR2 FVKESK come from the germline V gene. The V segment lost 4 bases and the J segment 4 bases; nucleotides outside the gene matches: 4. The CDR3 spans 15 residues. Here the CDR3 reads CASSPGLAGYYEQYF. CDR3 in DNA: TGTGCCAGCAGCCCGGGACTAGCGGGATATTACGAGCAGTACTTC.

This clone occurred once. This chain joins TRBV2 and TRBJ1-1; possibly TRBD1 for D (5 bases). Per germline, CDR1 SNHLY and CDR2 FYNNEI. The V end lost 3 bases, the J end lost 5 bases, and 10 bases lay between the germline ends. This CDR3 contains 13 residues. The CDR3 sequence: CASSDTRATEAFF. CDR3 DNA: TGTGCCAGCAGTGACACCAGGGCTACTGAAGCTTTCTTT.

The rearrangement links TRBV19 to TRBJ1-1, with 8 bases identical to TRBD1. The CDR3 consists of 14 residues. From germline, CDR1 is LNHDA and CDR2 SQIVND (reference sequence). V gave up 6 bases and J gave up 1 base; unmatched junction bases: 4. The CDR3 DNA reads as TGTGCCAGTAGGTTCGGGACAGGGAACACTGAAGCTTTCTTT. It encodes CASRFGTGNTEAFF.

The V call is TRBV5-1, the J call TRBJ2-7; TRBD1 matches at 8 bases. The J segment lost 5 bases and the V segment lost 4 bases, leaving 5 bases of the junction unmatched. The germline gives CDR1 SGHRS, CDR2 YFSETQ. This CDR3 has 13 amino acids. The CDR3 DNA reads as TGCGCCAGCAGCCCAAAACAGGGGGACGAGCAGTACTTC. It encodes CASSPKQGDEQYF.

The chain couples TRBV15 to TRBJ1-5; the D is unclear. CDR3 length: 16 amino acids. Between the trimmed V and J ends, which lost 4 bases and 2 bases, there was a span of 15 bases. From germline, CDR1 is LNHNV and CDR2 YYDKDF (reference sequence). The CDR3 DNA reads as TGTGCCACCAGCAAAACAAGGGTAGCGGGCAATCAGCCCCAGCATTTT. Encoded protein: CATSKTRVAGNQPQHF.

The chain uses TRBV7-9 and TRBJ2-7, with 7 nucleotides matching TRBD2. This CDR3 is 13 amino acids long. Trimming cost V 3 bases and J 7 bases; bases outside gene matches: 6. Germline CDR1 and CDR2: SEHNR and FQNEAQ (reference sequence). The CDR3 bases are TGTGCCAGCAGCTTTGGGACTACGAGGGAGCAGTACTTC. Translation gives CASSFGTTREQYF.

The chain links TRBV15 to TRBJ2-1; 8 bases align to TRBD1. Germline assignment: CDR1 LNHNV and CDR2 YYDKDF (reference sequence). This CDR3 has 13 residues. The V gene end was trimmed by 9 bases and the J gene end by 9 bases; junction bases not matched to a gene: 10. The CDR3 nucleotides read TGTGCCACGGGACAGGCCCCTTTAATTGAGCAGTTCTTC. Translated, it gives CATGQAPLIEQFF. Using reference TRBV15 and TRBJ2-1 for the parts outside the CDR3, the full variable domain is DAMVIQNPRYQVTQFGKPVTLSCSQTLNHNVMYWYQQKSSQAPKLLFHYYDKDFNNEADTPDNFQSRRPNTSFCFLDIRSPGLGDTAMYLCATGQAPLIEQFFGPGTRLTVL.

The chain employs TRBV21-1 and TRBJ2-1; TRBD1, as called in the table, went unchecked against the DNA. TRBV21-1 is given as a pseudogene. The CDR3 consists of 15 residues. DNA of the CDR3: TGTGCCAGCAGCAAAAGGGGACACTCCTACAATGAGCAGTTCTTC. Encoded protein: CASSKRGHSYNEQFF.

This CDR3 reads CASSARDRVTGELFF. In DNA form, the CDR3 reads TGTGCCAGCAGCGCAAGGGACAGGGTCACCGGGGAGCTGTTTTTT. The chain employs TRBV7-9 and TRBJ2-2, with 9 positions matching TRBD1. The ends lost 5 bases at V and 4 bases at J; junction bases unmatched: 5. The CDR3 sequence is 15 residues long. CDR1 SEHNR and CDR2 FQNEAQ come from the germline V gene (reference sequence).

V gene TRBV6-1 combines with J gene TRBJ2-3, with D perhaps TRBD2 (6 bases). The CDR3 length is 12 residues. Trimming stripped 5 bases from V and 6 bases from J, with 9 bases between. CDR1 and CDR2 from the germline V gene are MNHNS and SASEGT. The CDR3: CASSLRGDTQYF. The CDR3 coding sequence is TGTGCCAGCAGTCTCCGGGGGGATACGCAGTATTTT.

The V call is TRBV19, the J call TRBJ1-5; 9 nucleotides align to TRBD1. V trimming: 9 bases; J trimming: 4 bases; junction bases outside the gene matches: 7. The CDR3 is made up of 14 amino acids. Germline V CDR1 and CDR2: LNHDA, SQIVND (reference sequence). In DNA form, the CDR3 reads TGTGCCAGCGCAGTAGGGACAGGGAATCAGCCCCAGCATTTT. Its protein is CASAVGTGNQPQHF.

The chain has TRBV27 and TRBJ2-1; TRBD2 aligns across 11 bases. CDR1 and CDR2 from the germline V gene are MNHEY and SMNVEV (reference sequence). The CDR3 is 15 amino acids. J was trimmed by 4 bases and V by 7 bases; bases with no gene match: 6. CDR3 bases: TGTGCCAGCAAAATCTTAGCGGGAGGGTACAATGAGCAGTTCTTC. Protein product: CASKILAGGYNEQFF.

The chain couples TRBV5-1 to TRBJ2-7; possibly TRBD2 for D (6 bases). The CDR3 is 11 residues long. Per the germline V gene, CDR1 is SGHRS and CDR2 is YFSETQ. V dropped 5 bases and J dropped 3 bases, with 6 bases sitting between them. The CDR3 DNA follows: TGCGCCAGCAGTAGCGGCTACGAGCAGTACTTC. Its protein is CASSSGYEQYF.

The V and J genes are TRBV27 and TRBJ1-5; tentative D call: TRBD1 (6 bases). Trimming took off 5 bases at V and 4 bases at J, with 15 bases between the two ends. This CDR3 comprises 15 residues. From germline, CDR1 is MNHEY and CDR2 SMNVEV (reference sequence). CDR3 nucleotide sequence: TGTGCCAGCAGTATCCTACAGGGTGCTAATCAGCCCCAGCATTTT. Translation gives CASSILQGANQPQHF.

This chain links TRBV7-9 with TRBJ2-1, with D perhaps matching TRBD2 (6 bases). Trimming removed 5 bases at V and 0 bases at J, with 11 bases between. Germline V gene lookup returns CDR1 SEHNR and CDR2 FQNEAQ (reference sequence). The length of the CDR3 is 15 residues. Written as DNA, the CDR3 is TGTGCCAGCAGCACCGGAGGGAGCTCCTACAATGAGCAGTTCTTC. Its translation is CASSTGGSSYNEQFF.

This chain connects TRBV19 to TRBJ2-7; D might be TRBD1 (6 bases). In germline, CDR1 is LNHDA, CDR2 SQIVND (reference sequence). The V gene lost 6 bases and the J gene lost 5 bases, with 14 bases spanning the gap. This CDR3 spans 13 amino acids. The CDR3 reads CASRYGTTDEQYF. The CDR3 DNA is TGTGCCAGTAGGTATGGGACAACAGACGAGCAGTACTTC.